Listed below are T cell receptor beta chains from one sample, sequenced in a study of blood T cell repertoires in COVID-19. The assay was immunoSEQ multiplex PCR, and TCRdb's table has in-frame clones only and misses some. The profile shows 350,000 or so clones, 87% of them singletons. Specimen: peripheral blood. These TCRs come from a woman in her thirties with COVID-19, enrolled during active disease. The CDR3 runs from the conserved cysteine through the conserved F or W. A D gene is named only where the DNA matches it firmly. Only some rows state a clone size, as once, few, many or a class for expanded clones.

V	D	J	size	CDR3	DNA
TRBV4-3	-	TRBJ1-6	-	CASSRERDFNYSPLHF	TGCGCCAGCAGCCGGGAGAGAGATTTTAACTATTCACCCCTCCACTTT
TRBV5-5	TRBD2	TRBJ2-7	-	CASSAGGGLHPYEQYF	TGTGCCAGCAGCGCGGGGGGGGGACTTCACCCCTACGAGCAGTACTTC
TRBV7-3	-	TRBJ2-1	-	CASSLEGTPYNEQFF	TGTGCCAGCAGCTTAGAAGGGACACCCTACAATGAGCAGTTCTTC
TRBV30	-	TRBJ1-4	-	CAWSVNRNEKLFF	TGTGCCTGGAGTGTAAACAGGAATGAAAAACTGTTTTTT
TRBV6-5	-	TRBJ2-6	few	CASELEGSGANVLTF	TGTGCCAGCGAGCTGGAGGGGAGTGGGGCCAACGTCCTGACTTTC
TRBV14	TRBD2	TRBJ2-1	-	CASSQASGSYNEQFF	TGTGCCAGCAGCCAAGCTAGCGGCTCCTACAATGAGCAGTTCTTC
TRBV3-1/TRBV3-2	-	TRBJ2-7	-	CASSQAPFEQYF	TGTGCCAGCAGCCAGGCCCCCTTCGAGCAGTACTTC
TRBV7-9	-	TRBJ1-1	-	CASSLTGRTEAFF	TGTGCCAGCAGCTTAACAGGGCGTACTGAAGCTTTCTTT
TRBV6-6	TRBD1	TRBJ1-4	-	CASSRDRVDEKLFF	TGTGCCAGCAGCAGGGACAGGGTAGATGAAAAACTGTTTTTT
TRBV6-2/TRBV6-3	TRBD2	TRBJ2-7	-	CASSSGLAGGGYEQYF	TGTGCCAGCAGTTCGGGACTAGCGGGAGGAGGTTACGAGCAGTACTTC
TRBV7-2	TRBD2	TRBJ2-3	-	CASSKRLAGVPDTQYF	TGTGCCAGCAGCAAAAGACTAGCGGGAGTCCCAGATACGCAGTATTTT
TRBV6-1	-	TRBJ2-3	-	CASSESFMDTQYF	TGTGCCAGCAGTGAATCATTCATGGATACGCAGTATTTT
TRBV27	-	TRBJ2-7	-	CASRSSPTGPHEQYF	TGTGCCAGTCGATCCTCCCCGACAGGACCCCACGAGCAGTACTTC
TRBV5-1	TRBD2	TRBJ2-2	-	CASSLGAGLAGDTGELFF	TGCGCCAGCAGCTTGGGGGCCGGACTAGCGGGAGACACCGGGGAGCTGTTTTTT
TRBV7-2	TRBD2	TRBJ2-1	-	CASSSSSGSSYEQFF	TGTGCCAGCAGTTCTTCTAGCGGGAGTAGCTATGAGCAGTTCTTC
TRBV12-5	TRBD1	TRBJ2-5	-	CASGSGQLGEETQYF	TGTGCTAGTGGTTCGGGACAGTTGGGGGAAGAGACCCAGTACTTC
TRBV4-3	-	TRBJ1-2	-	CASSQDWRYNYGYTF	TGCGCCAGCAGCCAAGATTGGCGGTATAACTATGGCTACACCTTC
TRBV28	-	TRBJ2-1	-	CASKPGSYNEQFF	TGTGCCAGCAAGCCCGGCTCCTACAATGAGCAGTTCTTC
TRBV7-9	-	TRBJ2-3	-	CASSPRAPPGGGTNTQYF	TGTGCCAGCAGCCCTAGGGCCCCGCCGGGAGGGGGCACGAATACGCAGTATTTT
TRBV19	TRBD1	TRBJ2-1	-	CASSRRDRDNEQFF	TGTGCCAGTAGTCGCCGGGACAGAGACAATGAGCAGTTCTTC
TRBV28	TRBD1	TRBJ1-4	-	CATRGQIVEKLFF	TGTGCCACCCGGGGACAGATTGTTGAAAAACTGTTTTTT
TRBV11-2	TRBD2	TRBJ2-5	-	CASSSPLAGGGSETQYF	TGTGCCAGCAGCTCCCCCTTAGCGGGAGGGGGGTCGGAGACCCAGTACTTC
TRBV7-9	TRBD1	TRBJ2-3	-	CASSSDRGADTQYF	TGTGCCAGCAGCTCCGACAGGGGCGCAGATACGCAGTATTTT
TRBV5-4	-	TRBJ2-5	few	CASSLATSGWGGETQYF	TGTGCCAGCAGCTTGGCCACGAGCGGGTGGGGTGGGGAGACCCAGTACTTC
TRBV6-2/TRBV6-3	TRBD2	TRBJ2-1	-	CASSYPSGLAGSYNEQFF	TGTGCCAGCAGTTACCCTTCGGGACTAGCCGGCTCCTACAATGAGCAGTTCTTC
TRBV5-3	TRBD1	TRBJ1-4	-	CARSLVFRDRGWGNEKLFF	TGTGCCAGAAGCTTGGTTTTCCGGGACAGGGGTTGGGGTAATGAAAAACTGTTTTTT
TRBV30	TRBD2	TRBJ2-2	-	CAWSVGSGRAGGGELFF	TGTGCCTGGAGTGTGGGTAGCGGGAGGGCCGGCGGCGGGGAGCTGTTTTTT
TRBV5-1	-	TRBJ2-6	-	CASSLVAGTGANVLTF	TGCGCCAGCAGCTTGGTTGCGGGGACTGGGGCCAACGTCCTGACTTTC
TRBV15	-	TRBJ1-2	-	CATSRGPSRGYTF	TGTGCCACCAGCAGAGGACCCTCCAGGGGCTACACCTTC
TRBV19	-	TRBJ1-5	-	CASTLRTGFNQPQHF	TGTGCCAGTACCTTACGCACAGGGTTCAATCAGCCCCAGCATTTT
TRBV7-2	-	TRBJ2-7	-	CASSLAKHEQYF	TGTGCCAGCAGCTTAGCGAAGCACGAGCAGTACTTC
TRBV10-1	-	TRBJ2-2	few	CASSGLGRTGELFF	TGCGCCAGCAGTGGTCTGGGCCGGACCGGGGAGCTGTTTTTT